This TCR beta chain was documented in a study of T cells after yellow fever vaccination. Universal primer sites and UMIs were introduced during 5'RACE template-switching synthesis of TCR cDNA. TCRdb re-derived calls from the 5' RACE reads in MiXCR, one entry per CDR3 protein. The sample holds some 250,000 distinct CDR3 sequences, around 3.5% seen once. The CDR3 is made up of 16 amino acids. J was trimmed by 0 bases and V by 4 bases; bases with no gene match: 5. Germline CDR1 is SGHDT and CDR2 is YYEEEE. This clonotype was recorded many times. Antigen unknown. Findings and limits, study-wide: It was a weaker secondary response, yet one that peaked faster, at day 5 versus 15. Most clones from primary vaccination were detected again post-booster (96% CD4, more than 85% CD8). FACS-sorted repertoires might harbor abundant contaminating clonotypes from the bulk population.

The chain links TRBV5-6 to TRBJ2-2; 8 nucleotides line up with TRBD1. The input for sequencing was PBMCs, taken 15 days after the yellow fever booster vaccination. The source of this sequence is a man between 18 and 29 years old who received the YFV17D yellow fever vaccine. The CDR3 spells CASSPVDRANTGELFF. CDR3 bases: TGTGCCAGCAGCCCGGTGGACAGGGCGAACACCGGGGAGCTGTTTTTT. Full variable domain (remainder filled in from reference TRBV5-6 and TRBJ2-2): DAGVTQSPTHLIKTRGQQVTLRCSPKSGHDTVSWYQQALGQGPQFIFQYYEEEERQRGNFPDRFSGHQFPNYSSELNVNALLLGDSALYLCASSPVDRANTGELFFGEGSRLTVL.